These 5 T cell receptor beta chains originate from one sample sequenced in a study of T cell repertoires in cytomegalovirus infection. These receptors' antigens are unknown. One entry per CDR3 protein results from TCRdb running MiXCR on the reads. Found here are approximately 70,000 distinct CDR3 sequences, 22% of them singletons; the top ten hold 79%. The specimen was PBMCs, sequenced either directly or after in vitro stimulation (not recorded which). The receptors derive from a human donor in good health (CMV status not recorded). Some clones in this sample may be carry-over from other donors' samples.

The chain couples TRBV3-1 to TRBJ2-1, with 12 bases aligning to TRBD1. CDR3 length: 16 residues. Looked up from germline, CDR1 is LGHDT and CDR2 is YNNKEL (reference sequence). The V gene end was trimmed by 4 bases and the J gene end by 9 bases; junction bases not matched to a gene: 10. The CDR3 nucleotides read TGTGCCAGCAGCCGGGCCTCGGGACAGGGGGCGTCTGAGCAGTTCTTC. Residues: CASSRASGQGASEQFF.

This clonotype was seen repeatedly, ten times or more. CDR3: CASSPGQSTDTQYF. CDR3 nucleotides: TGTGCCAGCAGCCCGGGACAGAGCACAGATACGCAGTATTTT. The V and J genes are TRBV7-2 and TRBJ2-3; 7 bases map to TRBD1. The V gene's germline CDR1 is SGHTA and CDR2 FQGNSA. The CDR3 sequence is 14 residues long. V lost 5 bases, J lost 0 bases, and 2 bases stayed unmatched.

The rearrangement joins TRBV7-9 to TRBJ2-3, with unresolved D. The CDR3 contains 15 residues. The germline V and J ends were trimmed by 8 bases and 2 bases, with 17 bases remaining between them. Germline CDR1 is SEHNR and CDR2 is FQNEAQ (reference sequence). The CDR3 sequence: CASGPPLQSTDTQYF. As DNA, the CDR3 is TGTGCCAGCGGGCCCCCACTTCAGTCCACAGATACGCAGTATTTT.

This chain connects TRBV28 to TRBJ2-7; TRBD2 agrees at 9 bases. CDR1 is MDHEN and CDR2 is SYDVKM in the germline V gene. The V segment lost 6 bases and the J segment 0 bases; nucleotides outside the gene matches: 3. CDR3 length equals 14 residues. The CDR3 here is CASRLAGTSYEQYF. CDR3 nucleotide sequence: TGTGCCAGCAGGCTAGCGGGAACCTCCTACGAGCAGTACTTC.

The CDR3 coding sequence is TGTGCCACCAGCAGGCTCGCAGGTTTAAACACCATATATTTT. Its translation: CATSRLAGLNTIYF. The rearrangement links TRBV15 to TRBJ1-3; D unclear. There are 14 residues in the CDR3. Germline V gene lookup returns CDR1 LNHNV and CDR2 YYDKDF (reference sequence). Trimming took off 3 bases at V and 6 bases at J, with 12 bases between the two ends.